These T cell receptor beta chains were read from a single sample in a study of shared clonotypes between healthy human individuals. Repertoires were generated with immunoSEQ multiplex PCR, while TCRdb's copy carries only in-frame clones and drops some. The sample shows about 1 million clones, under 80% of them seen only once. The source material was memory CD4+ T cells sorted from blood. The receptors derive from a man aged 18 to 35 in good health. CDR3s include the opening cysteine and the closing phenylalanine or tryptophan. The D gene is left open where the match is weak. Size is stated for part of the rows, as once, few or many counts, or as a class when the clone is expanded.

j_gene | d_gene | v_gene | len | abundance | CDR3aa | CDR3nt
TRBJ1-3 | - | TRBV19 | 12 | - | CASSQYGNTIYF | TGTGCCAGTAGCCAATATGGAAACACCATATATTTT
TRBJ1-6 | - | TRBV6-4 | 15 | few | CASTDNPGANSPLHF | TGTGCCAGTACCGACAACCCAGGGGCCAATTCACCCCTCCACTTT
TRBJ2-7 | - | TRBV5-6 | 15 | - | CASSLTGGARNEQYF | TGTGCCAGCAGCTTGACTGGGGGTGCGAGGAACGAGCAGTACTTC
TRBJ1-1 | - | TRBV6-6 | 11 | - | CASRRDTEAFF | TGTGCCAGCAGAAGGGACACTGAAGCTTTCTTT
TRBJ2-3 | - | TRBV5-1 | 15 | - | CASSPGGQLTDTQYF | TGCGCCAGCAGCCCCGGGGGACAGCTTACAGATACGCAGTATTTT
TRBJ2-7 | TRBD1 | TRBV28 | 16 | - | CASSQATGQGLYGQYF | TGTGCCAGCAGCCAAGCCACAGGACAGGGACTCTACGGGCAGTACTTC
TRBJ2-5 | - | TRBV7-9 | 14 | few | CASSLEGLGETQYF | TGTGCCAGCAGCTTAGAGGGTTTAGGAGAGACCCAGTACTTC
TRBJ1-1 | - | TRBV2 | 13 | - | CASSDNMATEAFF | TGTGCCAGCAGTGATAACATGGCAACTGAAGCTTTCTTT
TRBJ1-5 | TRBD1 | TRBV5-6 | 16 | - | CASSLGRGQGGQPQHF | TGTGCCAGCAGCTTGGGGAGGGGACAGGGGGGGCAGCCCCAGCATTTT
TRBJ2-7 | - | TRBV5-1 | 17 | - | CASSLLGGAGSTYEQYF | TGCGCCAGCAGCTTGCTGGGGGGCGCGGGGTCAACCTACGAGCAGTACTTC
TRBJ2-5 | - | TRBV11-2 | 13 | - | CASSMRFTETQYF | TGTGCCAGCAGCATGAGGTTTACGGAGACCCAGTACTTC
TRBJ2-2 | TRBD2 | TRBV11-2 | 17 | - | CASSPRLAGGRTGELFF | TGTGCCAGCAGCCCCCGTCTAGCGGGGGGTAGGACCGGGGAGCTGTTTTTT
TRBJ2-7 | - | TRBV5-4 | 14 | many | CASSIGGATYEQYF | TGTGCCAGCAGCATTGGAGGCGCCACCTACGAGCAGTACTTC
TRBJ2-4 | - | TRBV7-9 | 11 | - | CASSLEGIQYF | TGTGCCAGCAGCTTAGAGGGCATTCAGTACTTC
TRBJ2-3 | - | TRBV7-7 | 14 | - | CASSLAIGSDTQYF | TGTGCTAGCAGCTTAGCCATAGGGTCAGATACGCAGTATTTT
TRBJ1-6 | - | TRBV5-1 | 14 | few | CASSLVGGNSPLHF | TGCGCCAGCAGCTTGGTGGGTGGTAATTCACCCCTCCACTTT
TRBJ2-2 | - | TRBV6-1 | 15 | - | CASSMPVANTGELFF | TGTGCCAGCAGCATGCCGGTTGCTAACACCGGGGAGCTGTTTTTT
TRBJ2-7 | - | TRBV6-5 | 14 | - | CASSPGDRDYEQYF | TGTGCCAGCAGCCCGGGGGACAGAGACTACGAGCAGTACTTC
TRBJ2-7 | - | TRBV11-3 | 14 | - | CASSLLAEPYEQYF | TGTGCCAGCAGCCTTCTGGCGGAACCCTACGAGCAGTACTTC
TRBJ2-5 | - | TRBV6-6 | 14 | once | CASSYSSRQETQYF | TGTGCCAGCAGTTACTCTTCCAGGCAGGAGACCCAGTACTTC
TRBJ1-2 | - | TRBV28 | 15 | - | CASLEGGMENYGYTF | TGTGCCAGCCTAGAAGGGGGGATGGAGAACTATGGCTACACCTTC
TRBJ2-5 | - | TRBV7-6 | 13 | once | CASSLGLLETQYF | TGTGCCAGCAGCTTAGGCTTATTAGAGACCCAGTACTTC
TRBJ1-1 | - | TRBV28 | 12 | - | CASTAYSTEAFF | TGTGCCTCCACGGCGTATAGCACTGAAGCTTTCTTT
TRBJ2-2 | TRBD1 | TRBV5-1 | 16 | many | CASNSGQGGDTGELFF | TGCGCCAGCAACTCAGGACAGGGGGGAGACACCGGGGAGCTGTTTTTT